The sequence of this T cell receptor beta chain was determined in a study of T cells in Graves' hyperthyroidism and ophthalmopathy. TCR beta CDR3 region amplification was performed from RNA transcripts. The HTBI primer set was used in a first-round RT-PCR of the TCR CDR3. TCRdb re-derived calls from the multiplex PCR reads in MiXCR, one entry per CDR3 protein. The sample consists of 480,000 or so distinct CDR3 sequences, 40% to 50% of them appearing once. Each diagnosis drew on symptoms, thyroxine, TRAb, thyroid ultrasound and orbital computed tomography findings. V lost 5 bases and J 0 bases, leaving 10 bases between the germline ends. CDR3 size: 14 residues. This clonotype has at least ten counts.

The receptor was isolated from an adult woman with Graves' disease, either hyperthyroidism or ophthalmopathy (not recorded which). Material for sequencing was peripheral blood or thyroid tissue (not recorded which). V gene TRBV12-3 or TRBV12-4 combines with J gene TRBJ1-1, with a possible D match to TRBD1 (5 bases). CDR3 sequence: CASSLQAMNTEAFF. As DNA, the CDR3 is TGTGCCAGCAGTCTACAGGCTATGAACACTGAAGCTTTCTTT.